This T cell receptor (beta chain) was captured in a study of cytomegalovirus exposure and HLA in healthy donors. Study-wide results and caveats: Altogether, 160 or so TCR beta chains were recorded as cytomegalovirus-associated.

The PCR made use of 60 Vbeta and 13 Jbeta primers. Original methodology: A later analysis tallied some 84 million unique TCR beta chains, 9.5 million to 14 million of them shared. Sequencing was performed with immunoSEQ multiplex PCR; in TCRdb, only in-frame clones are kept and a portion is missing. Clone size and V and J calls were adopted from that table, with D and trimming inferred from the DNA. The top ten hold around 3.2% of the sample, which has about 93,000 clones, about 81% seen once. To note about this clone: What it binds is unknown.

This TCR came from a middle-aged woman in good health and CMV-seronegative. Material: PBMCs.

CDR3 nucleotides: TGCGCCAGCAGCTTCCTCTGGACAGGGGTCTCCTACGAGCAGTACTTC. Protein: CASSFLWTGVSYEQYF. The chain combines TRBV5-1 with TRBJ2-7, with 9 bases that match TRBD1. Germline V gene lookup returns CDR1 SGHRS and CDR2 YFSETQ. CDR3 length: 16 amino acids. The V gene end was trimmed by 2 bases and the J gene end by 0 bases; junction bases not matched to a gene: 6.